The sequence of this TCR beta chain was determined in a study of response to subunit inactivated influenza vaccine. General study points: Few new T cells, the authors suggested, are recruited by each seasonal influenza vaccination.

The junction had 6 bases not matched to a gene; V was cut back by 4 bases and J by 0 bases. Germline assignment: CDR1 KGHSH and CDR2 LQKENI. CDR3 length equals 16 residues. This clonotype has only a few counts. Its antigen is currently unknown. Using its own MiXCR run on the RT-PCR reads, TCRdb lists one record per CDR3 protein. In the table there are roughly 500,000 distinct CDR3 sequences, approximately 16% of which are singletons. The sample here was CD4+ T cells sorted from PBMCs, taken about 23 months after vaccination. V usage is TRBV18 and J usage is TRBJ2-3; TRBD1 agrees at 8 bases. This TCR was recovered from a man aged 45-69 years who received an inactivated influenza vaccine. For the CDR3, the DNA is TGTGCCAGCTCACGCGCGACAGGGGCGAGCACAGATACGCAGTATTTT. It translates to CASSRATGASTDTQYF.